Listed below are T cell receptor beta chains from one sample, sequenced in a study of a mutant IDH1 vaccine in newly diagnosed glioma. Profiling relied on immunoSEQ multiplex PCR, and the TCRdb table lists in-frame clones only, not all of them. Here the sample spans around 69,000 clones, around 87% being singletons. These receptors have no identified antigens. The starting material was PBMCs, obtained from a glioma patient whose treatment included an IDH1 peptide vaccine. All receptors come from a man aged 30 to 39 with glioma. The CDR3 runs from the conserved cysteine through the conserved F or W. The D gene is left open where the match is weak. The listing skips clone size in some rows; elsewhere it reads once, few, many or a size class.

v_call,j_call,clone_size,d_call,cdr3_nt,cdr3_aa
TRBV11-2,TRBJ2-2,-,TRBD2,TGTGCCAGCGGTGGGCTAGCGGGAGGTGACACCGGGGAGCTGTTTTTT,CASGGLAGGDTGELFF
TRBV27,TRBJ2-6,few,-,TGTGCCAGCAGTCGCCAATCCTCTGGGGCCAACGTCCTGACTTTC,CASSRQSSGANVLTF
TRBV6-1,TRBJ2-4,-,-,TGTGCCAGCACCTCGACGGTAAACATTCAGTACTTC,CASTSTVNIQYF
TRBV4-3,TRBJ1-2,-,-,TGCGCCAGCAGCCAAGTAGAGGGCCGAGGGGGGGGCTACACCTTC,CASSQVEGRGGGYTF
TRBV7-2,TRBJ1-2,-,-,TGTGCCAGCAGCTTAGAAAGGGCATCTTATGGCTACACCTTC,CASSLERASYGYTF
TRBV28,TRBJ1-2,-,-,TGTGCCAGCAGTTTGGTGCAGGGAGGGGGCTACACCTTC,CASSLVQGGGYTF
TRBV28,TRBJ2-7,-,-,TGTGCCAGCAGTTTTCAAGCTAACTACGAGCAGTACTTC,CASSFQANYEQYF
TRBV27,TRBJ1-2,-,TRBD1,TGTGCCAGCAGGCGGACAGGGGGGGATGAGGGCTACACCTTC,CASRRTGGDEGYTF
TRBV5-4,TRBJ1-2,-,TRBD1,TGTGCCAGCAGCACCCGGGACAGGGGTGGCTACACCTTC,CASSTRDRGGYTF
TRBV7-2,TRBJ2-2,once,-,TGTGCCAGCAGCTTTTACAGAGCGAACACCGGGGAGCTGTTTTTT,CASSFYRANTGELFF
TRBV2,TRBJ2-2,-,TRBD2,TGTGCCAGCAGCGCCGGGACTAGCAACACCGGGGAGCTGTTTTTT,CASSAGTSNTGELFF
TRBV28,TRBJ1-2,-,-,TGTGCCAGCAGTTTAGTCCCCTATATTAACTATGGCTACACCTTC,CASSLVPYINYGYTF
TRBV2,TRBJ1-1,few,-,TGTGCCAGCAAGAGGGAGGGAGCGACTGAAGCTTTCTTT,CASKREGATEAFF
TRBV6-6,TRBJ1-5,-,-,TGTGCCAGCAGTTACGGGTATGGGCAGCCCCAGCATTTT,CASSYGYGQPQHF
TRBV6-5,TRBJ2-1,-,TRBD2,TGTGCCAGCAGTTACTCTGCGGGAGAGTCCGTAAATGAGCAGTTCTTC,CASSYSAGESVNEQFF
TRBV28,TRBJ2-7,-,TRBD2,TGTGCCAGCAGTTTACAAATTCTAGCGGCTGGCTCCTACGAGCAGTACTTC,CASSLQILAAGSYEQYF
TRBV30,TRBJ1-1,-,-,TGTGCCTGGAGTGTATTCATTGGCACTGAAGCTTTCTTT,CAWSVFIGTEAFF
TRBV19,TRBJ2-2,-,-,TGTGCCAGTAGGGGGACGGCGAACACCGGGGAGCTGTTTTTT,CASRGTANTGELFF
TRBV19,TRBJ1-5,-,-,TGTGCCAGTAGTATCACCGGGGGCAATCAGCCCCAGCATTTT,CASSITGGNQPQHF
TRBV27,TRBJ2-7,-,-,TGTGCCACCCCGGAGGGAATAGCGAGGTTTGTCTACGAGCAGTACTTC,CATPEGIARFVYEQYF
TRBV10-3,TRBJ1-2,few,-,TGTGCCATCAGCACAGCGGGCAGCGGCGGCTACACCTTC,CAISTAGSGGYTF
TRBV2,TRBJ2-7,once,TRBD2,TGTGCCAGCACCGGGAGGTCCTACGAGCAGTACTTC,CASTGRSYEQYF
TRBV18,TRBJ1-1,-,-,TGTGCCAGCTCACCCGCGGGGATGAACACTGAAGCTTTCTTT,CASSPAGMNTEAFF
TRBV7-2,TRBJ2-6,-,TRBD1,TGTGCCAGCAGCTCGACCGGGACAGGTGGGGCCAACGTCCTGACTTTC,CASSSTGTGGANVLTF
TRBV9,TRBJ2-1,-,-,TGTGCCAGCAGCGACCAGGGTCAAATACATGAGCAGTTCTTC,CASSDQGQIHEQFF
TRBV5-6,TRBJ1-4,once,-,TGTGCCAGCAGCTTCGGGACGGAGGTTGAAAAACTGTTTTTT,CASSFGTEVEKLFF
TRBV4-2,TRBJ1-4,-,TRBD1,TGTGCCAGCAGCCAGGCCCAGGGGGATACTAATGAAAAACTGTTTTTT,CASSQAQGDTNEKLFF
TRBV9,TRBJ2-1,-,TRBD1,TGTGCCAGCAGCACTCACCCCAGAAGGGGGCATGAGCAGTTCTTC,CASSTHPRRGHEQFF
TRBV7-2,TRBJ1-2,-,-,TGTGCCAGCAGCTTATTACGGCAGGGCTATGGCTACACCTTC,CASSLLRQGYGYTF
TRBV19,TRBJ2-7,few,-,TGTGCCAGTAGTCTCCCCGACGGCAGGGGATCCGAGCAGTACTTC,CASSLPDGRGSEQYF
TRBV29-1,TRBJ2-3,-,-,TGCAGCGTTGCTAGGAGCACAGATACGCAGTATTTT,CSVARSTDTQYF
TRBV27,TRBJ2-7,-,TRBD1,TGTGCCAGCAGTTTATTTCCGGACAGGTCCTACGAGCAGTACTTC,CASSLFPDRSYEQYF
TRBV5-8,TRBJ2-2,-,TRBD1,TGTGCCAGCAGCTTAGTGACAGCAGGGGGCAACACCGGGGAGCTGTTTTTT,CASSLVTAGGNTGELFF
TRBV27,TRBJ2-7,-,TRBD2,TGTGCCAGCAGCCTGGGATGGGGGACTAGCGGGAGCTACGAGCAGTACTTC,CASSLGWGTSGSYEQYF
TRBV29-1,TRBJ1-1,few,TRBD1,TGCAGCGCCGACAGGGGGACGGGCACTGAAGCTTTCTTT,CSADRGTGTEAFF
TRBV6-4,TRBJ1-2,-,-,TGTGCCAGCAGTGTCGAGGCGGCCTCTAACTATGGCTACACCTTC,CASSVEAASNYGYTF
TRBV6-5,TRBJ1-3,-,-,TGTGCCAGCACTACGACAGGCCGCTCTGGAAACACCATATATTTT,CASTTTGRSGNTIYF
TRBV28,TRBJ1-3,-,-,TGTGCCAGCAGGGTGATGGAATCTGGAAACACCATATATTTT,CASRVMESGNTIYF
TRBV25-1,TRBJ1-1,few,-,TGTGCCAGCAGTCCTCGGGACACAGCCAACACTGAAGCTTTCTTT,CASSPRDTANTEAFF
TRBV5-4,TRBJ2-7,-,-,TGTGCCAGCAGCCTCAGGGGCTCCTACGAGCAGTACTTC,CASSLRGSYEQYF